The present T cell receptor beta chain was sequenced within a study of T cell responses to AZD1222 COVID-19 vaccine. Worth noting for this clone: Its matching antigen is unknown.

The CDR3 is 15 amino acids. V shed 1 base and J 0 bases; nucleotides not matched to a gene: 1. Germline CDR1 reads MGHRA; CDR2 reads YSYEKL. Study-level results: Repertoire samples came only from after the peak T cell response.

Method: immunoSEQ multiplex PCR; TCRdb's copy keeps in-frame clones and lacks some. Among more than 75,000 clones, under 95% were seen once, and the ten largest hold more than 4.5%. The chain uses TRBV4-1 and TRBJ2-7; 9 bases match TRBD1. This TCR was sampled from an adult in good health. The sequencing here drew on peripheral blood, taken on day 0 of AZD1222 vaccination. CDR3 sequence reads: CASSQVTGGSYEQYF. CDR3 DNA sequence: TGCGCCAGCAGCCAAGTGACAGGGGGCTCCTACGAGCAGTACTTC.